This T cell receptor (beta chain) was sequenced for a study of PD-1 blockade in mismatch repair-deficient tumors. In the study overall: Enrolled about 2012-2016, patients had progressing, pretreated mismatch repair-deficient cancers of about a dozen types. Regarding the study as a whole: Tumor-resident clones, often undetectable pretreatment in blood, expanded then contracted after pembrolizumab.

All patients were mismatch repair deficient, assessed by either PCR or immunohistochemistry. TCRs were sequenced from a few patients responding to pembrolizumab. Here immunoSEQ multiplex PCR was the method, and the copy in TCRdb shows in-frame clones only, minus some. Here the sample spans over 60,000 clones, about 91% being singletons. CDR3 size: 16 residues. The germline gives CDR1 SNHLY, CDR2 FYNNEI. With regard to this clone: The antigen remains undetermined. Compared with germline, one end of the junction differs, possibly owing to a read error.

The material sequenced was peripheral blood, taken 52 weeks after starting pembrolizumab. This receptor was taken from an adult with mismatch repair-deficient cancer. J is TRBJ1-5 and V is TRBV2; D ambiguous. This CDR3 is CASREGRRNSNQPQHF. The CDR3 coding sequence is TGTGCCAGCAGAGAAGGACGGAGAAATAGCAATCAGCCCCAGCATTTT. The full variable domain, with the rest looked up from reference TRBV2 and TRBJ1-5, is EPEVTQTPSHQVTQMGQEVILRCVPISNHLYFYWYRQILGQKVEFLVSFYNNEISEKSEIFDDQFSVERPDGSNFTLKIRSTKLEDSAMYFCASREGRRNSNQPQHFGDGTRLSIL.